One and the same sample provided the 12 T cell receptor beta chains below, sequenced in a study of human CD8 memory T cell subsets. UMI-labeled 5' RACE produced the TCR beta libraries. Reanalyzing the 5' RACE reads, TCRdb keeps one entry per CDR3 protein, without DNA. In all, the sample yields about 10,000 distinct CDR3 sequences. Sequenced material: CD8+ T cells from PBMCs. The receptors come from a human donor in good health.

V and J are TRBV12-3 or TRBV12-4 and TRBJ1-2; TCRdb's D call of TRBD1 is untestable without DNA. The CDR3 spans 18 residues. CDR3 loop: CASTPGQGAWTANYGYTF.

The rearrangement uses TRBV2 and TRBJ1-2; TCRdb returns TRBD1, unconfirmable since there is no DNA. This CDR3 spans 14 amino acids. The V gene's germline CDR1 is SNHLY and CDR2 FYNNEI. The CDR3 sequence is CASHGTETNYGYTF.

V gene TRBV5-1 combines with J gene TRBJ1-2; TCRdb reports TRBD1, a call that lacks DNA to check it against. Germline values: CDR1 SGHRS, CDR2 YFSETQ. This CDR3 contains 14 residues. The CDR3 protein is CASSLEGQDYGYTF.

The CDR3 sequence is CASSQFSPPDAGELFF. The chain recombines TRBV23-1 with TRBJ2-2; TCRdb indicates TRBD2, and absent DNA this call remains unverified. TRBV23-1 is filed as an ORF, its function uncertain. CDR3 length: 16 amino acids.

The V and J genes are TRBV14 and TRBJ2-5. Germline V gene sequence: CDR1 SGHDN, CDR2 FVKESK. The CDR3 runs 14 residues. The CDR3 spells CASSQDLGSKDQYF.

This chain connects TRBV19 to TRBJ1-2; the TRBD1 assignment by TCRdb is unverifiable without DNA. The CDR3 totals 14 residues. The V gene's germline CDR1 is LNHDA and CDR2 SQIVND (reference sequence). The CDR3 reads CASSMTFGRDGYTF.

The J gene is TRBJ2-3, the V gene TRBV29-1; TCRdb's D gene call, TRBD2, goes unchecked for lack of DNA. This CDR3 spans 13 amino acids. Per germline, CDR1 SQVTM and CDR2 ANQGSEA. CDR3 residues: CSVGEASLDTQYF.

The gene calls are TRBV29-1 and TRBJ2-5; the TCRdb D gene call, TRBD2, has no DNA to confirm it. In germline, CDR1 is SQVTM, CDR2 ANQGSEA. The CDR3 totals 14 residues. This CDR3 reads CSVDSAEGRETQYF. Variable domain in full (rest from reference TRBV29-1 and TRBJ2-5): SAVISQKPSRDICQRGTSLTIQCQVDSQVTMMFWYRQQPGQSLTLIATANQGSEATYESGFVIDKFPISRPNLTFSTLTVSNMSPEDSSIYLCSVDSAEGRETQYFGPGTRLLVL.

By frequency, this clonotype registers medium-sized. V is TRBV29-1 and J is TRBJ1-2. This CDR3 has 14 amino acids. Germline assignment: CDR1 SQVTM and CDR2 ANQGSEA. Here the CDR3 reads CSAIKMGGGDGYTF.

The CDR3 sequence: CSASFWSSYNEQFF. This chain links TRBV20-1 with TRBJ2-1. This CDR3 spans 14 amino acids. The germline V gene has CDR1 DFQATT and CDR2 SNEGSKA (reference sequence).

The CDR3 reads CASSPQPIDRGNQPQHF. V usage is TRBV5-5 and J usage is TRBJ1-5; TCRdb outputs TRBD1, but without DNA this stays unchecked. Germline V gene sequence: CDR1 SGHKS, CDR2 YYEKEE (reference sequence). The CDR3 length is 17 residues. Together with reference TRBV5-5 and TRBJ1-5, the CDR3 gives the full variable domain: DAGVTQSPTHLIKTRGQQVTLRCSPISGHKSVSWYQQVLGQGPQFIFQYYEKEERGRGNFPDRFSARQFPNYSSELNVNALLLGDSALYLCASSPQPIDRGNQPQHFGDGTRLSIL.

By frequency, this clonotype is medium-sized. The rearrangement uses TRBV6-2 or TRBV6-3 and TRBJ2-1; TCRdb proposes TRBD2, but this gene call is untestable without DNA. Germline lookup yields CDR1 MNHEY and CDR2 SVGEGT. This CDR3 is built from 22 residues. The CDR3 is CASSYSPGTSGRTSRPYNEQFF.